This TCR beta chain was sequenced for a study of T cells in Graves' hyperthyroidism and ophthalmopathy. This clonotype was detected only once. Its antigen is still unknown. Amplification yielded TCR beta CDR3 regions, with RNA transcripts as the source. The TCR CDR3 was amplified in a first-round RT-PCR using the HTBI primer set. TCRdb itself ran the multiplex PCR reads through MiXCR, one entry per CDR3 protein. The data contain about 640,000 distinct CDR3 sequences, around 20% of them seen just once; the ten biggest clones take up 30% to 40%. Study-wide points: Most thyroid clonotypes that were expanded above 0.001 also turned up in blood. Model output signaled ophthalmopathy a median roughly six months ahead of onset. Through a model of 13 V-J features, ophthalmopathy was separated from stable hyperthyroidism.

The PBMCs were sourced from fresh peripheral blood (approximately 10 ml). The sequence was obtained from a man aged 25 to 45 with Graves' ophthalmopathy. Sequencing was performed on blood.

In DNA, the CDR3 is TGTGCCAGCAGCCCCCCCGGAGCGGCGGGAGGGGGAACAGATACGCAGTATTTT. This gives the protein CASSPPGAAGGGTDTQYF. V is TRBV7-9 and J is TRBJ2-3; 9 nucleotides match TRBD2. CDR3 length: 18 amino acids. The J segment lost 3 bases and the V segment lost 5 bases, leaving 15 bases of the junction unmatched. The germline gives CDR1 SEHNR, CDR2 FQNEAQ (reference sequence).